These 18 T cell receptor beta chains share one sample of origin, sequenced in a study of blood T cell repertoires in COVID-19. Sequencing was performed with immunoSEQ multiplex PCR; in TCRdb, only in-frame clones are kept and a portion is missing. The sample has approximately 120,000 clones; approximately 83% are singletons. Sequences were obtained from peripheral blood. These receptors all stem from an elderly woman with acute or convalescent COVID-19.

The rearrangement links TRBV2 to TRBJ2-5; D is possibly TRBD2 (5 bases). CDR1 and CDR2 from the germline V gene are SNHLY and FYNNEI. V was pared by 7 bases and J by 2 bases, with 8 bases between. The CDR3 is 12 residues long. The CDR3, as DNA: TGTGCCAGCACTCGGGGACAAGAGACCCAGTACTTC. Translating it yields CASTRGQETQYF.

This sequence joins TRBV6-5 and TRBJ1-5, with 7 bases aligning to TRBD1. With V trimmed by 6 bases and J by 0 bases, 5 bases remained unmatched. The germline gives CDR1 MNHEY, CDR2 SVGAGI. The CDR3 is 15 residues long. The CDR3 protein is CASRQGTLSNQPQHF. Here the CDR3 DNA reads TGTGCCAGCAGACAGGGGACACTTAGCAATCAGCCCCAGCATTTT.

This chain joins TRBV6-4 and TRBJ2-3, with D possibly matching TRBD2 (7 bases). From germline, CDR1 is MRHNA and CDR2 SNTAGT. The CDR3 is 15 amino acids. V lost 5 bases to trimming and J lost 1 base, with 13 bases between them. The CDR3, as DNA: TGTGCCAGCAGTCGGTGGGGGGGGCGCACAGATACGCAGTATTTT. It specifies CASSRWGGRTDTQYF.

The chain couples TRBV3-1 (or the pseudogene TRBV3-2) to TRBJ1-1; TRBD1 matches at 7 bases. This CDR3 has 13 residues. The ends lost 6 bases at V and 5 bases at J; junction bases unmatched: 6. From germline, CDR1 is LGHDT and CDR2 YNNKEL (reference sequence). CDR3 bases: TGTGCCAGCAGGGAGGGGGCCATGACTGAAGCTTTCTTT. This sequence encodes CASREGAMTEAFF.

This chain joins TRBV13 and TRBJ1-1; 8 bases line up with TRBD1. From germline, CDR1 is PRHDT and CDR2 FYEKMQ (reference sequence). Trimming at V came to 0 bases and at J to 1 base, leaving 1 base not matched to a gene. The CDR3 consists of 15 residues. As DNA, the CDR3 is TGTGCCAGCAGCTTAGGGGACAGGGAGAACACTGAAGCTTTCTTT. It translates to CASSLGDRENTEAFF. Full variable domain (outside the CDR3, taken from reference TRBV13 and TRBJ1-1): AAGVIQSPRHLIKEKRETATLKCYPIPRHDTVYWYQQGPGQDPQFLISFYEKMQSDKGSIPDRFSAQQFSDYHSELNMSSLELGDSALYFCASSLGDRENTEAFFGQGTRLTVV.

The chain joins TRBV4-2 to TRBJ1-5, with 7 bases matching TRBD1. The CDR3 length is 14 residues. CDR1 is LGHNA and CDR2 is YNFKEQ in the germline V gene. The junction had 4 bases not matched to a gene; V was cut back by 3 bases and J by 5 bases. In nucleotides, the CDR3 is TGTGCCAGCAGCCATACAGGGGAAGATCAGCCCCAGCATTTT. Translation gives CASSHTGEDQPQHF.

This clone was detected a few times. The V and J genes are TRBV7-9 and TRBJ1-2; 7 nucleotides line up with TRBD1. Germline CDR1 SEHNR, CDR2 FQNEAQ (reference sequence). The CDR3 covers 12 residues. With V trimmed by 8 bases and J by 11 bases, 11 bases remained unmatched. The CDR3 nucleotides read TGTGCCAGCCGACGAGGGGGCGCAGGGTACACCTTC. Amino acid sequence: CASRRGGAGYTF. Based on the CDR3 plus reference TRBV7-9 and TRBJ1-2, the full variable domain is DTGVSQNPRHKITKRGQNVTFRCDPISEHNRLYWYRQTLGQGPEFLTYFQNEAQLEKSRLLSDRFSAERPKGSFSTLEIQRTEQGDSAMYLCASRRGGAGYTFGSGTRLTVV.

This rearrangement joins TRBV7-9 to TRBJ1-1; D remains unclear. CDR3 length: 13 amino acids. Trimming cost V 5 bases and J 1 base, with 8 bases left between them. Germline CDR1 SEHNR, CDR2 FQNEAQ (reference sequence). The CDR3 spells CASSRSGNTEAFF. Here the CDR3 DNA reads TGTGCCAGCAGCCGTTCCGGGAACACTGAAGCTTTCTTT.

The genes are TRBV20-1 and TRBJ2-2; TRBD1 might be the D (6 bases). The CDR3 contains 14 residues. In germline, CDR1 is DFQATT, CDR2 SNEGSKA (reference sequence). The V and J ends lost 3 bases and 4 bases respectively, with 12 bases between them. CDR3 sequence (DNA): TGCAGTGCTAGTACCGGGACAAGCACCGGGGAGCTGTTTTTT. Translating it yields CSASTGTSTGELFF.

CDR3 residues: CASSLSGVGTDTQYF. CDR3 nucleotide sequence: TGTGCCAGCAGCTTAAGCGGGGTAGGCACAGATACGCAGTATTTT. V and J are TRBV5-4 and TRBJ2-3, with 7 bases matching TRBD2. In germline, CDR1 is SGHNT, CDR2 YYREEE (reference sequence). The CDR3 length is 15 residues. The V gene end was trimmed by 2 bases and the J gene end by 1 base; junction bases not matched to a gene: 4.

This chain links TRBV20-1 with TRBJ2-1; D is perhaps TRBD2 (5 bases). V lost 4 bases, J lost 11 bases, and 12 bases lay in between. This CDR3 spans 11 amino acids. CDR1 is DFQATT, CDR2 SNEGSKA, per germline (reference sequence). Here the CDR3 DNA reads TGCAGTGCTATCTACGGGGAGAAGCAGTTCTTC. This gives the protein CSAIYGEKQFF.

CDR3 protein: CASRASNQPQHF. The CDR3 nucleotides are TGTGCCAGCAGGGCTAGCAATCAGCCCCAGCATTTT. The rearrangement joins TRBV28 to TRBJ1-5, with D unclear. Trimming pared 6 bases from V and 0 bases from J, leaving 3 bases between. There are 12 residues in the CDR3. Germline V lookup: CDR1 MDHEN, CDR2 SYDVKM.

V usage is TRBV9 and J usage is TRBJ1-1; D is ambiguous. There are 14 residues in the CDR3. Deletions cut 0 bases from V and 3 bases from J, with 9 bases between. CDR1 is SGDLS, CDR2 YYNGEE, per germline. The CDR3 is CASSVDVRDTEAFF. In DNA, the CDR3 is TGTGCCAGCAGCGTAGATGTGCGCGACACTGAAGCTTTCTTT.

The V call is TRBV28, the J call TRBJ1-3; the D gene is possibly TRBD1 (5 bases). The CDR3 loop spans 13 amino acids. Trimming took off 7 bases at V and 6 bases at J, with 13 bases between the two ends. The germline gives CDR1 MDHEN, CDR2 SYDVKM. CDR3 DNA sequence: TGTGCCAGCAATTGGGGGGTGGAAAACACCATATATTTT. Translating it yields CASNWGVENTIYF.

V is TRBV5-1 and J is TRBJ2-2; the match to TRBD2 covers 11 bases. Trimming cost V 2 bases and J 4 bases; bases outside gene matches: 10. This CDR3 spans 18 amino acids. In germline, CDR1 is SGHRS, CDR2 YFSETQ. The chain's CDR3 is CASSFRDLAGGSTGELFF. In DNA form, the CDR3 reads TGCGCCAGCAGCTTCCGAGATCTAGCGGGGGGCTCCACCGGGGAGCTGTTTTTT.

The chain couples TRBV5-1 to TRBJ2-7; 9 nucleotides line up with TRBD1. Unmatched junction bases numbered 9, after V lost 4 bases and J lost 7 bases. Germline CDR1 and CDR2: SGHRS and YFSETQ. The CDR3 consists of 14 residues. The CDR3 loop reads CASSPGQGFGEQYF. The CDR3 bases are TGCGCCAGCAGCCCGGGACAGGGATTTGGTGAGCAGTACTTC.

The count of this clone is one. The V and J genes are TRBV3-1 (or the pseudogene TRBV3-2) and TRBJ2-4; 8 positions agree with TRBD2. V trimming: 1 base; J trimming: 7 bases; junction bases outside the gene matches: 9. The length of the CDR3 is 16 residues. CDR1 is LGHDT, CDR2 YNNKEL, per germline (reference sequence). The DNA of the CDR3 is TGTGCCAGCAGCCAAGCCCCCGGGACTAGTATGAACATTCAGTACTTC. The encoded protein is CASSQAPGTSMNIQYF.

This clone came up once. V is TRBV3-1 (or the pseudogene TRBV3-2) and J is TRBJ2-3; 12 bases are a match to TRBD2. Per the germline V gene, CDR1 is LGHDT and CDR2 is YNNKEL (reference sequence). Unmatched junction bases numbered 13, after V lost 0 bases and J lost 3 bases. This CDR3 is 20 amino acids long. CDR3 sequence reads: CASSQDAHGLAGWSTDTQYF. The CDR3 DNA reads as TGTGCCAGCAGCCAAGATGCCCATGGACTAGCGGGGTGGTCTACAGATACGCAGTATTTT.